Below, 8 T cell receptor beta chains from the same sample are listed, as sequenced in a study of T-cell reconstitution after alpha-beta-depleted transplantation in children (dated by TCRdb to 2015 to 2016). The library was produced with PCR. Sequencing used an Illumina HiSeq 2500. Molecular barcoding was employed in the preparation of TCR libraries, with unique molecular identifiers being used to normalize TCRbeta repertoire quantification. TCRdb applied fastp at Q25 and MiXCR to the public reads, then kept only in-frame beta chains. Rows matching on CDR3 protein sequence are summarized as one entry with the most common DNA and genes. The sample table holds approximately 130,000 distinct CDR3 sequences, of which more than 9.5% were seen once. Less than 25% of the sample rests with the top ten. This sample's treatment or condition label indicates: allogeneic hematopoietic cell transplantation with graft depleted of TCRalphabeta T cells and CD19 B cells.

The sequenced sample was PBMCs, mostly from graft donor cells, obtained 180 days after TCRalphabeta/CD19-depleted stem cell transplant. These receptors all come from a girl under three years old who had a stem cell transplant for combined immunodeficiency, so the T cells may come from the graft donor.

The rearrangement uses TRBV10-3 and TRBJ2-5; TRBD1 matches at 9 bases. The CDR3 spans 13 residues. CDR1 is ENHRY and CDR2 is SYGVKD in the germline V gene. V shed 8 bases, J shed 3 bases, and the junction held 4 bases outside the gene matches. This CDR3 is CAIRRTGEETQYF. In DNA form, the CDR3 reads TGTGCCATCCGGCGGACAGGGGAAGAGACCCAGTACTTC.

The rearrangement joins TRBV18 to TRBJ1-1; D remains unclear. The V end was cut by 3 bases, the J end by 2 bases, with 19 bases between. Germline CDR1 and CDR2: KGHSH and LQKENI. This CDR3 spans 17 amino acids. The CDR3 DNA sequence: TGTGCCAGCTCACCGAGAGTTACCTTGGAGGTAAACACTGAAGCTTTCTTT. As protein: CASSPRVTLEVNTEAFF.

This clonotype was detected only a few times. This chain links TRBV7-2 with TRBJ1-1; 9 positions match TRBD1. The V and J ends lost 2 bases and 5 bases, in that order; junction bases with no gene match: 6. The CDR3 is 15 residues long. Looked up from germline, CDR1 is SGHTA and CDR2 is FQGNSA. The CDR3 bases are TGTGCCAGCAGCTTATACAGGGGGCGGGGAACTGAAGCTTTCTTT. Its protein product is CASSLYRGRGTEAFF. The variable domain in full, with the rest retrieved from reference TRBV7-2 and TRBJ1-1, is GAGVSQSPSNKVTEKGKDVELRCDPISGHTALYWYRQSLGQGLEFLIYFQGNSAPDKSGLPSDRFSAERTGGSVSTLTIQRTQQEDSAVYLCASSLYRGRGTEAFFGQGTRLTVV.

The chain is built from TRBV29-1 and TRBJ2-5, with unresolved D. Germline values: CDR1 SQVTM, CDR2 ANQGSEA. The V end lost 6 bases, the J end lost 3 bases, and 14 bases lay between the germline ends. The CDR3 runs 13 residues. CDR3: CSVAPGPKETQYF. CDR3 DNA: TGCAGCGTCGCGCCCGGGCCGAAAGAGACCCAGTACTTC.

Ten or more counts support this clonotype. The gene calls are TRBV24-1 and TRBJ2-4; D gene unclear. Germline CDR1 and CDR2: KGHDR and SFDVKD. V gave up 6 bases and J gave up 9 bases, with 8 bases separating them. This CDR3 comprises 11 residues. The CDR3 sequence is CATSLWGIQYF. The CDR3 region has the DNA TGTGCCACCAGTCTGTGGGGCATTCAGTACTTC.

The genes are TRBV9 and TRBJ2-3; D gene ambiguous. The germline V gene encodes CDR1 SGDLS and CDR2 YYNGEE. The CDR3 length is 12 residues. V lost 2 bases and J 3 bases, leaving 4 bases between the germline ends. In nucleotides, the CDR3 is TGTGCCAGCAGCGTCTCAACAGATACGCAGTATTTT. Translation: CASSVSTDTQYF.

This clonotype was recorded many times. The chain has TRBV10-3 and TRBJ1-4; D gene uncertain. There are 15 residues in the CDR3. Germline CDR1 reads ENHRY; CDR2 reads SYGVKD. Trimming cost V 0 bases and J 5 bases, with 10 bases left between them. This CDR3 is CAISESQTLNEKLFF. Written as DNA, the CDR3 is TGTGCCATCAGTGAGTCACAGACTTTAAATGAAAAACTGTTTTTT.

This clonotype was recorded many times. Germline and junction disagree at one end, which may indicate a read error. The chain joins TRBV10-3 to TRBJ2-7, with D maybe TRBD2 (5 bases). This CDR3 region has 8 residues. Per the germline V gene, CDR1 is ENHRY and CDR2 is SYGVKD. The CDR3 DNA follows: TGTGCCACACGCACAGAGGGCTTC. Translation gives CATRTEGF.